This entry concerns a single T cell receptor (beta chain). The CDR3 is 15 amino acids. V shed 3 bases and J shed 3 bases, with 13 bases lying between them. Germline V gives CDR1 KGHDR, CDR2 SFDVKD. Under the authors' procedure: Reference gene primer amplification yielded estimated nucleated cell counts. Profiled with immunoSEQ multiplex PCR; TCRdb holds only in-frame clones, not every one. V, J and clone size are taken as reported in that table, and D and trimming were inferred from the DNA itself. The sample holds 28,000 or so clones, 82% seen once. The sample originates from a study of blood T cell repertoires in COVID-19. Study-level information: The United States, Italy and Spain provided the acute and convalescent COVID-19 samples. T cells, B-cell-depleted T cells, or PBMCs provided the cDNA or gDNA that served as material.

Sequencing was done on a sample of peripheral blood. The V and J genes are TRBV24-1 and TRBJ1-1, with D maybe TRBD1 (5 bases). This receptor was identified in a human donor in a cohort sampled during active COVID-19. The CDR3 DNA reads TGTGCCACCAGTGATAATCCCCCCAGGGACACTGAAGCTTTCTTT. Translating gives CATSDNPPRDTEAFF.